This TCR beta chain was profiled in a study of siplizumab effects on memory and regulatory T cells. Overall study results and limits: There was no confirmation of the suppressive function of proliferating Tregs from siplizumab cultures. The mapping of alloreactive clones to unstimulated subsets covered only a minor fraction of them. The apparent diversity of naive T cells exceeded that of memory cells, and naive T cells seemed to make a major contribution to the alloresponse.

Each sample yielded about 9.9 x 10^4 assayed TCR templates. Clones were sequenced by immunoSEQ multiplex PCR, and TCRdb holds only the in-frame ones, with some missing. This sample yields some 100,000 clones, of which 93% are seen a single time; over 5% belongs to the top ten. This CDR3 contains 13 residues. From germline, CDR1 is MNHEY and CDR2 SMNVEV (reference sequence). Comments on this clone: Its antigen is not identified. Compared with germline, one end of the junction differs, possibly owing to a read error.

The sequencing sample was made of CD8+ T cells sorted from blood. The chain combines TRBV27 with TRBJ2-2; D gene ambiguous. This receptor was obtained from a human donor in good health. This CDR3 is CASSPLLTRELFF. In DNA form, the CDR3 reads TGTGCCAGCAGTCCCCTCCTCACCAGGGAGCTGTTTTTT.